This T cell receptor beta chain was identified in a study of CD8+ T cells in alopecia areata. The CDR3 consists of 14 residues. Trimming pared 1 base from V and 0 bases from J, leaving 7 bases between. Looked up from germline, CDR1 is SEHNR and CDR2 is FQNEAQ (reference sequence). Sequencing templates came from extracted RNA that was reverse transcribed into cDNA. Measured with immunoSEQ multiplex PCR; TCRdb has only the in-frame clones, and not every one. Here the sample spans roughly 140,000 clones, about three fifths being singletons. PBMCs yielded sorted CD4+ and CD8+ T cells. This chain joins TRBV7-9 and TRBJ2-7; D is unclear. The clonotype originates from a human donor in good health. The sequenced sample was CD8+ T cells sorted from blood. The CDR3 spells CASSLGPLSYEQYF. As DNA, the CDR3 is TGTGCCAGCAGCTTAGGCCCACTCTCCTACGAGCAGTACTTC.